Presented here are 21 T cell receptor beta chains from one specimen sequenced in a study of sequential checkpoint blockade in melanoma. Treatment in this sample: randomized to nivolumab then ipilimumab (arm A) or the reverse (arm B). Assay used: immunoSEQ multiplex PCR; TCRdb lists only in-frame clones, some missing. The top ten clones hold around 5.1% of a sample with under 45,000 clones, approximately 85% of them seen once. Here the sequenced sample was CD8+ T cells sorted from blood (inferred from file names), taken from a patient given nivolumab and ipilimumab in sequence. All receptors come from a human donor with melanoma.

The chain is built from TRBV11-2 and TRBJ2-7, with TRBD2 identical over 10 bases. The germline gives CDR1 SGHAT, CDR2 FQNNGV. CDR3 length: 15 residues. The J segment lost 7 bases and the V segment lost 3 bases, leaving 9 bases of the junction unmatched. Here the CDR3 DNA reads TGTGCCAGCAGCTTCCTAGCGGGGGTGGAGGGAGAGCAGTACTTC. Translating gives CASSFLAGVEGEQYF.

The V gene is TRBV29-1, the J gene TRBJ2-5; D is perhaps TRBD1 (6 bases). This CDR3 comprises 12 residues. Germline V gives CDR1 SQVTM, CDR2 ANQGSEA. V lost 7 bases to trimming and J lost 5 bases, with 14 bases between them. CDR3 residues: CSAPQGGETQYF. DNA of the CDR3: TGCAGCGCACCACAGGGCGGGGAGACCCAGTACTTC.

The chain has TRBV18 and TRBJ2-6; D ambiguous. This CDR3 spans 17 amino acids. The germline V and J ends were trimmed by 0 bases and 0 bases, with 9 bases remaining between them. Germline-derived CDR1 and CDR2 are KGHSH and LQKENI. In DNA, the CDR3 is TGTGCCAGCTCACCACCGGTACAAGACTCTGGGGCCAACGTCCTGACTTTC. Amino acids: CASSPPVQDSGANVLTF.

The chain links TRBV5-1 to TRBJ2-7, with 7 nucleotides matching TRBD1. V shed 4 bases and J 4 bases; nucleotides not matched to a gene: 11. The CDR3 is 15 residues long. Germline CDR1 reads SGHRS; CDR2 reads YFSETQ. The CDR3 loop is CASSPFFQGDYEQYF. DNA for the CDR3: TGCGCCAGCAGCCCCTTCTTTCAGGGGGATTACGAGCAGTACTTC.

CDR3 DNA sequence: TGTGCCAGCACCGAGGAGGCGAGCACAGATACGCAGTATTTT. It encodes CASTEEASTDTQYF. The chain couples TRBV2 to TRBJ2-3, with D possibly TRBD2 on 5 matching bases. Between the trimmed V and J ends, which lost 7 bases and 0 bases, there was a span of 11 bases. The V gene's germline CDR1 is SNHLY and CDR2 FYNNEI. The CDR3 contains 14 residues. Together with reference TRBV2 and TRBJ2-3, the CDR3 gives the full variable domain: EPEVTQTPSHQVTQMGQEVILRCVPISNHLYFYWYRQILGQKVEFLVSFYNNEISEKSEIFDDQFSVERPDGSNFTLKIRSTKLEDSAMYFCASTEEASTDTQYFGPGTRLTVL.

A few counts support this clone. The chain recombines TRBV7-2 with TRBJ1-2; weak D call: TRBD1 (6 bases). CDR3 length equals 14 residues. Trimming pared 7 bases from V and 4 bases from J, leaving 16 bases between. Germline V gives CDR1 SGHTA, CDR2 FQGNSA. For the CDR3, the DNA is TGTGCCAGCACCGTGTGGGGGGGCAGCTATGGCTACACCTTC. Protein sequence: CASTVWGGSYGYTF.

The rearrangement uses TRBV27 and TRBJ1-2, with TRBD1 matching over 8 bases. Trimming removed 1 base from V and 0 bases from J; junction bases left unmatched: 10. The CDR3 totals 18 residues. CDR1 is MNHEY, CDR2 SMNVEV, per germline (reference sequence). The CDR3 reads CASSLFGQGISSNYGYTF. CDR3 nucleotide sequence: TGTGCCAGCAGTTTATTCGGACAGGGCATATCCTCTAACTATGGCTACACCTTC.

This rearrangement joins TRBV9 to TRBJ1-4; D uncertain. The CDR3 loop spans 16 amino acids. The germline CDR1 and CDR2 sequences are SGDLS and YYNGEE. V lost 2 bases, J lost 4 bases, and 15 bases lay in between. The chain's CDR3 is CASSVGETGFNEKLFF. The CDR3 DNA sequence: TGTGCCAGCAGCGTCGGAGAGACGGGGTTTAATGAAAAACTGTTTTTT.

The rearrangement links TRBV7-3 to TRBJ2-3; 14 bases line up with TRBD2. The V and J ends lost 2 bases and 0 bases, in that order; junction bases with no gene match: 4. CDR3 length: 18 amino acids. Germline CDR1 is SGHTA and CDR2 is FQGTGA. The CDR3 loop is CASSLAGLAGESTDTQYF. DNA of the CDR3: TGTGCCAGCAGCTTAGCGGGACTAGCGGGAGAAAGCACAGATACGCAGTATTTT. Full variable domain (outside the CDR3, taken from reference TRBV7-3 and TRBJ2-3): GAGVSQTPSNKVTEKGKYVELRCDPISGHTALYWYRQSLGQGPEFLIYFQGTGAADDSGLPNDRFFAVRPEGSVSTLKIQRTERGDSAVYLCASSLAGLAGESTDTQYFGPGTRLTVL.

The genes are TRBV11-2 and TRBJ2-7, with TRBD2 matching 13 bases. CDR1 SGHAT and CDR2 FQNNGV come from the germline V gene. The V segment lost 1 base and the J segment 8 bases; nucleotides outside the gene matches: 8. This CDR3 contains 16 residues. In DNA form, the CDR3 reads TGTGCCAGCAGCTTAGTAGGGGGACTAGCGGGAAGAAAGCAGTACTTC. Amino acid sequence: CASSLVGGLAGRKQYF.

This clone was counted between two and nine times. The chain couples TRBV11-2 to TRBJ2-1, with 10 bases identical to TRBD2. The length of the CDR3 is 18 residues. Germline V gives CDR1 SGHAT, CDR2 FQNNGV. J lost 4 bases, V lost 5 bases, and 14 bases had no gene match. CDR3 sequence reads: CASSPSGLAGGNYNEQFF. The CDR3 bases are TGTGCCAGCAGCCCGTCAGGCTTAGCGGGAGGCAATTACAATGAGCAGTTCTTC.

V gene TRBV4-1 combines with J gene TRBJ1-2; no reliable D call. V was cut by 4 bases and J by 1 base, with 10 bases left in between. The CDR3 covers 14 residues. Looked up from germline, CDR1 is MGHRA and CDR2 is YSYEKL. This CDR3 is CASSPSLGNYGYTF. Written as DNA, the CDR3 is TGCGCCAGCAGCCCAAGCCTCGGTAACTATGGCTACACCTTC.

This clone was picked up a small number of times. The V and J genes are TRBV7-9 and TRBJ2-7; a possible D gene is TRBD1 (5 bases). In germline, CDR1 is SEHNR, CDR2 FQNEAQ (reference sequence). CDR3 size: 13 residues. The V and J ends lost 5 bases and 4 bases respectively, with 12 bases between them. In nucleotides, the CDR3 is TGTGCCAGCAGCGCCGACAGTTTTTACGAGCAGTACTTC. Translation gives CASSADSFYEQYF. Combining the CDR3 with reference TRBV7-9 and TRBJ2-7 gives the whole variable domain DTGVSQNPRHKITKRGQNVTFRCDPISEHNRLYWYRQTLGQGPEFLTYFQNEAQLEKSRLLSDRFSAERPKGSFSTLEIQRTEQGDSAMYLCASSADSFYEQYFGPGTRLTVT.

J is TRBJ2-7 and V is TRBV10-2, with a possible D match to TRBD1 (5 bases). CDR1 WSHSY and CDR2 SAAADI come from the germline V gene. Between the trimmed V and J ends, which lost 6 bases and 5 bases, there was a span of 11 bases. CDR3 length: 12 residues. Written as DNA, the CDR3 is TGCGCCAGCAGCGGGCCAGGGAACGAGCAGTACTTC. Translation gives CASSGPGNEQYF.

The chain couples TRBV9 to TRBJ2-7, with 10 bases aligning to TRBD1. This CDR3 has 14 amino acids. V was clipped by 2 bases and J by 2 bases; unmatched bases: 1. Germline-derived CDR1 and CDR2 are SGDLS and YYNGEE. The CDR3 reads CASSVGTGAYEQYF. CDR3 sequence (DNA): TGTGCCAGCAGCGTGGGGACAGGGGCCTACGAGCAGTACTTC.

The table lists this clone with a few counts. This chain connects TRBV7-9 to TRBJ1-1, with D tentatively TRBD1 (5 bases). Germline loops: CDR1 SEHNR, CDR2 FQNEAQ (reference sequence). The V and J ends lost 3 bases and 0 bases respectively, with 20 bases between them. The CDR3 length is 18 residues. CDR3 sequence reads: CASSFSEGWGELNTEAFF. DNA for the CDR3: TGTGCCAGCAGCTTTAGTGAGGGATGGGGGGAGTTGAACACTGAAGCTTTCTTT.

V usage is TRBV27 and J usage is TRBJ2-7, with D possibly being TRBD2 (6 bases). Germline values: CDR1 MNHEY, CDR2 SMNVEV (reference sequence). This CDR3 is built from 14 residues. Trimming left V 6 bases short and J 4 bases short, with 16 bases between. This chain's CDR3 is CASSPIREAYEQYF. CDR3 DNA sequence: TGTGCCAGCAGCCCCATCAGGGAGGCTTACGAGCAGTACTTC.

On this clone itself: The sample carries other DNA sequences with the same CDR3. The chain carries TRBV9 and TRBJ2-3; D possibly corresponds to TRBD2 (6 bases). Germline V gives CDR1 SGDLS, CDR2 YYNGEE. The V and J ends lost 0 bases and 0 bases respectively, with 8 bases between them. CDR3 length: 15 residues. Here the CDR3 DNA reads TGTGCCAGCAGCGTAGGCGGGGTCAGCACAGATACGCAGTATTTT. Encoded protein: CASSVGGVSTDTQYF.

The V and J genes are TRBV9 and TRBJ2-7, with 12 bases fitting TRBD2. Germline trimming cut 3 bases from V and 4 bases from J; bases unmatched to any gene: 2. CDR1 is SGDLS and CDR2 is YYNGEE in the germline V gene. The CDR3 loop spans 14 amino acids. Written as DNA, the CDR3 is TGTGCCAGCAGCGCGGGACTAGCGGGTTACGAGCAGTACTTC. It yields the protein CASSAGLAGYEQYF.

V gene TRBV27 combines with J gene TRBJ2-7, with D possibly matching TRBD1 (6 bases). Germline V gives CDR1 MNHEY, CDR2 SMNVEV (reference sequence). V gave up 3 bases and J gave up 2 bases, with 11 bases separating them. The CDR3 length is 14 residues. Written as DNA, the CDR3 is TGTGCCAGCAGTTTTTCACAGGGTCCCTACGAGCAGTACTTC. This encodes CASSFSQGPYEQYF.

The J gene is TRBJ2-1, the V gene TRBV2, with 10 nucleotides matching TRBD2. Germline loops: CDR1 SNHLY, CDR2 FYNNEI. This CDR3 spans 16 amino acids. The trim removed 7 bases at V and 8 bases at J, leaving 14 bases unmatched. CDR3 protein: CASKWEEAGGPYEQFF. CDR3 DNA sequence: TGTGCCAGCAAGTGGGAGGAAGCGGGGGGGCCGTATGAGCAGTTCTTC.